These 28 T cell receptor beta chains share one sample of origin, sequenced in a study of cytomegalovirus exposure and HLA in healthy donors. The PCR ran on 60 Vbeta and 13 Jbeta primers. Assay used: immunoSEQ multiplex PCR; TCRdb lists only in-frame clones, some missing. The ten top clones account for approximately 1%, within a sample of roughly 43,000 clones. What was sequenced was PBMCs. The receptors were sampled from a middle-aged woman in good health and CMV-seronegative.

The chain carries TRBV28 and TRBJ1-5, with 7 bases aligning to TRBD1. Germline V gives CDR1 MDHEN, CDR2 SYDVKM. CDR3 length: 14 amino acids. V shed 5 bases, J shed 7 bases, and the junction held 8 bases outside the gene matches. The CDR3 sequence is CASSQTGSSQPQHF. CDR3 in DNA: TGTGCCAGCAGTCAGACAGGGTCTTCCCAGCCCCAGCATTTT. The variable domain in full, completed from reference TRBV28 and TRBJ1-5, reads DVKVTQSSRYLVKRTGEKVFLECVQDMDHENMFWYRQDPGLGLRLIYFSYDVKMKEKGDIPEGYSVSREKKERFSLILESASTNQTSMYLCASSQTGSSQPQHFGDGTRLSIL.

The chain uses TRBV18 and TRBJ1-5, with TRBD1 as a possible D gene (6 bases). The germline V gene has CDR1 KGHSH and CDR2 LQKENI. Trimming shortened V by 2 bases and J by 3 bases, and 11 bases separated the two germline ends. The length of the CDR3 is 15 residues. This chain's CDR3 is CASSPKGDLNQPQHF. In nucleotides, the CDR3 is TGTGCCAGCTCACCAAAGGGGGACCTCAATCAGCCCCAGCATTTT.

CDR3 region: CASSPLSPGGRDTQYF. For the CDR3, the DNA is TGTGCCAGCAGCCCCCTCTCCCCCGGCGGGAGGGATACGCAGTATTTT. The chain recombines TRBV7-9 with TRBJ2-3; 8 bases match TRBD2. This CDR3 is 16 amino acids long. Per germline, CDR1 SEHNR and CDR2 FQNEAQ (reference sequence). V was clipped by 5 bases and J by 6 bases; unmatched bases: 13.

The genes are TRBV13 and TRBJ2-7; D is possibly TRBD2 (6 bases). Trimming pared 7 bases from V and 3 bases from J, leaving 13 bases between. This CDR3 region has 13 residues. CDR1 and CDR2 (germline): PRHDT, FYEKMQ (reference sequence). The CDR3 DNA reads TGTGCCAGCAAGGTCGGGAGTAACTACGAGCAGTACTTC. It encodes CASKVGSNYEQYF.

The CDR3 nucleotides are TGTGCCAGCAGCCCCACGGGAAACGGGGAGCTGTTTTTT. Translating gives CASSPTGNGELFF. The V gene is TRBV7-7, the J gene TRBJ2-2; a weak D match, TRBD2 (5 bases). CDR1 is SSHAT, CDR2 FNYEAQ, per germline (reference sequence). V gave up 5 bases and J gave up 7 bases, with 11 bases separating them. CDR3 length equals 13 residues.

CDR3 residues: CASSFRGYGYTF. The CDR3 DNA is TGTGCCAGCAGTTTTCGCGGGTATGGCTACACCTTC. The gene calls are TRBV28 and TRBJ1-2; no clear D. V dropped 3 bases and J dropped 5 bases, with 7 bases sitting between them. The CDR3 contains 12 residues. The germline gives CDR1 MDHEN, CDR2 SYDVKM.

The rearrangement uses TRBV18 and TRBJ1-1; D remains unclear. CDR3 size: 14 residues. The germline V gene encodes CDR1 KGHSH and CDR2 LQKENI. V lost 3 bases and J 0 bases, leaving 8 bases between the germline ends. This CDR3 reads CASSPGVMNTEAFF. CDR3 nucleotide sequence: TGTGCCAGCTCACCCGGTGTAATGAACACTGAAGCTTTCTTT.

This chain uses TRBV20-1 with TRBJ2-5; D call uncertain. This CDR3 contains 11 residues. With 6 bases removed from V and 3 bases from J, the gap between germline ends came to 8 bases. The germline gives CDR1 DFQATT, CDR2 SNEGSKA (reference sequence). Written as DNA, the CDR3 is TGCAGTGCGGTTGGAGAAGAGACCCAGTACTTC. This gives the protein CSAVGEETQYF.

The rearrangement uses TRBV4-2 and TRBJ1-1; D is perhaps TRBD1 (5 bases). This CDR3 contains 18 residues. Germline values: CDR1 LGHNA, CDR2 YNFKEQ. V was shortened by 2 bases and J by 2 bases, with 21 bases between the two germline ends. CDR3 region: CASSQINTRDSINTEAFF. CDR3 DNA: TGTGCCAGCAGCCAAATTAACACACGAGACAGTATTAACACTGAAGCTTTCTTT.

The V call is TRBV29-1, the J call TRBJ2-1; TRBD2 matches 9 bases. This CDR3 has 15 amino acids. CDR1 is SQVTM, CDR2 ANQGSEA, per germline. V was pared by 1 base and J by 8 bases, with 9 bases of the junction left unmatched. The CDR3 bases are TGCAGCGTTGAAGCCTCCCTTAGCGGGAGAGATGAGCAGTTCTTC. This translates into CSVEASLSGRDEQFF.

This sequence joins TRBV4-1 and TRBJ1-5; D is perhaps TRBD1 (6 bases). Germline V gives CDR1 MGHRA, CDR2 YSYEKL. Trimming shortened V by 2 bases and J by 5 bases, and 16 bases separated the two germline ends. CDR3 length equals 16 residues. CDR3 bases: TGCGCCAGCAGCCAATCTCCTTGGGGGCATGATCAGCCCCAGCATTTT. Protein: CASSQSPWGHDQPQHF.

The chain combines TRBV15 with TRBJ2-1; 8 bases are shared with TRBD2. CDR1 is LNHNV and CDR2 is YYDKDF in the germline V gene (reference sequence). The CDR3 is 15 residues long. V gave up 1 base and J gave up 7 bases; unmatched junction bases: 6. CDR3 loop: CATSRVAGIRNEQFF. The CDR3, as DNA: TGTGCCACCAGCAGAGTAGCGGGAATCCGTAATGAGCAGTTCTTC.

The chain couples TRBV12-5 to TRBJ2-5, with TRBD2 identical over 8 bases. This CDR3 is built from 14 residues. The germline gives CDR1 LGHNT, CDR2 FRNRAP. J lost 7 bases, V lost 1 base, and 5 bases had no gene match. CDR3 residues: CASGLGAGGGTQYF. The CDR3 coding sequence is TGTGCTAGTGGTTTGGGGGCGGGAGGAGGGACCCAGTACTTC.

The chain employs TRBV7-2 and TRBJ2-3, with 8 bases identical to TRBD1. The V segment lost 5 bases and the J segment 0 bases; nucleotides outside the gene matches: 4. This CDR3 spans 15 amino acids. Germline V gene sequence: CDR1 SGHTA, CDR2 FQGNSA. The CDR3 sequence: CASSGRGLSTDTQYF. DNA for the CDR3: TGTGCCAGCAGCGGCAGGGGGCTAAGCACAGATACGCAGTATTTT.

The J gene is TRBJ2-3, the V gene TRBV7-2; D unclear. V was shortened by 6 bases and J by 1 base, with 8 bases between the two germline ends. The CDR3 sequence is 13 residues long. In germline, CDR1 is SGHTA, CDR2 FQGNSA. CDR3 sequence: CASRFSGTDTQYF. The CDR3 region has the DNA TGTGCCAGCAGGTTCTCGGGCACAGATACGCAGTATTTT.

The chain uses TRBV7-9 and TRBJ2-5; the D gene is possibly TRBD2 (6 bases). With 3 bases removed from V and 0 bases from J, the gap between germline ends came to 11 bases. The CDR3 spans 15 residues. CDR1 is SEHNR and CDR2 is FQNEAQ in the germline V gene (reference sequence). The CDR3 spells CASSFLAEYQETQYF. DNA of the CDR3: TGTGCCAGCAGCTTCTTAGCGGAGTACCAAGAGACCCAGTACTTC.

The chain recombines TRBV6-5 with TRBJ2-7; maybe TRBD2 (5 bases). Per germline, CDR1 MNHEY and CDR2 SVGAGI. The CDR3 length is 12 residues. The V end was cut by 5 bases, the J end by 6 bases, with 11 bases between. The CDR3 protein is CASSPWAGEQYF. In DNA form, the CDR3 reads TGTGCCAGCAGTCCCTGGGCGGGCGAGCAGTACTTC.

Turning to this clone: The same CDR3 is also encoded by other DNA sequences in this sample. The genes are TRBV5-1 and TRBJ1-2; 8 bases are a match to TRBD1. The CDR3 length is 15 residues. V lost 1 base to trimming and J lost 8 bases; unmatched junction nucleotides: 10. Looked up from germline, CDR1 is SGHRS and CDR2 is YFSETQ. CDR3 DNA: TGCGCCAGCAGCTTGTTCCTCCAGGGGGCTTTGGGCTACACCTTC. Its protein product is CASSLFLQGALGYTF.

The chain uses TRBV29-1 and TRBJ2-1; no firm D call. The CDR3 loop spans 12 amino acids. The germline V and J ends were trimmed by 4 bases and 7 bases, with 11 bases remaining between them. The germline V gene encodes CDR1 SQVTM and CDR2 ANQGSEA. The CDR3 DNA sequence: TGCAGCGTTGCATCTTCACAGAATGAGCAGTTCTTC. It codes for CSVASSQNEQFF.

This rearrangement joins TRBV19 to TRBJ2-2; 10 bases are shared with TRBD2. Germline V lookup: CDR1 LNHDA, CDR2 SQIVND (reference sequence). Unmatched junction bases numbered 4, after V lost 3 bases and J lost 6 bases. CDR3 length: 15 amino acids. CDR3 region: CASSIASGSAGELFF. The DNA of the CDR3 is TGTGCCAGTAGTATCGCTAGCGGGAGTGCCGGGGAGCTGTTTTTT.

V usage is TRBV30 and J usage is TRBJ2-7, with a tentative D call TRBD2 (5 bases). The V and J ends lost 4 bases and 2 bases respectively, with 18 bases between them. The CDR3 loop spans 15 amino acids. In germline, CDR1 is GTSNPN, CDR2 SVGIG (reference sequence). The CDR3 loop is CAWTGRLLSAYEQYF. CDR3 coding DNA: TGTGCCTGGACGGGGAGACTTCTCTCCGCCTACGAGCAGTACTTC.

The rearrangement uses TRBV29-1 and TRBJ2-7, with TRBD2 matching 9 bases. CDR3 length: 13 residues. J was trimmed by 5 bases and V by 4 bases; bases with no gene match: 6. Germline-derived CDR1 and CDR2 are SQVTM and ANQGSEA. CDR3 region: CSVGRAGGNEQYF. CDR3 DNA: TGCAGCGTTGGTCGAGCGGGAGGTAACGAGCAGTACTTC.

The CDR3 DNA is TGTGCCGGAAGGGACAGCCAGTACACAGATACGCAGTATTTT. This gives the protein CAGRDSQYTDTQYF. This chain joins TRBV6-1 and TRBJ2-3, with 7 bases identical to TRBD1. With V trimmed by 11 bases and J by 2 bases, 10 bases remained unmatched. CDR3 length: 14 residues. CDR1 is MNHNS, CDR2 SASEGT, per germline.

J is TRBJ2-1 and V is TRBV28; TRBD2 matches at 7 bases. This CDR3 has 14 amino acids. Germline V gene data show CDR1 as MDHEN and CDR2 as SYDVKM. The V segment lost 7 bases and the J segment 4 bases; nucleotides outside the gene matches: 7. CDR3 loop: CASNRGGGYNEQFF. The CDR3 DNA reads as TGTGCCAGCAATCGTGGGGGGGGGTACAATGAGCAGTTCTTC.

On this clone: Other nucleotide sequences from this sample produce the same CDR3. The chain combines TRBV30 with TRBJ1-5; 12 bases map to TRBD1. There are 18 residues in the CDR3. Germline-derived CDR1 and CDR2 are GTSNPN and SVGIG (reference sequence). V was pared by 3 bases and J by 3 bases, with 12 bases of the junction left unmatched. The CDR3 DNA reads TGTGCCTGGAGACGCGGGACAGGGGGCTCACTTTCCAATCAGCCCCAGCATTTT. Translated: CAWRRGTGGSLSNQPQHF.

CDR3 residues: CASTSLPSGSIEQYF. Written as DNA, the CDR3 is TGTGCCAGCACCTCCCTCCCTAGCGGGTCTATCGAGCAGTACTTC. V usage is TRBV6-1 and J usage is TRBJ2-7, with 8 bases fitting TRBD2. J was trimmed by 6 bases and V by 7 bases; bases with no gene match: 14. CDR1 and CDR2 (germline): MNHNS, SASEGT. The CDR3 consists of 15 residues.

The gene calls are TRBV10-3 and TRBJ2-7; TRBD2 matches 14 bases. V was clipped by 7 bases and J by 7 bases; unmatched bases: 6. The CDR3 contains 14 residues. From germline, CDR1 is ENHRY and CDR2 SYGVKD. The CDR3 loop is CAITGLAGAGEQYF. DNA for the CDR3: TGTGCCATCACGGGACTAGCGGGAGCAGGAGAGCAGTACTTC.

This chain connects TRBV30 to TRBJ1-5; a weak D match, TRBD1 (6 bases). V was cut by 0 bases and J by 3 bases, with 12 bases left in between. This CDR3 has 15 amino acids. CDR1 GTSNPN and CDR2 SVGIG come from the germline V gene (reference sequence). The CDR3: CAWSVAGAPNQPQHF. CDR3 nucleotide sequence: TGTGCCTGGAGTGTAGCAGGGGCGCCCAATCAGCCCCAGCATTTT.